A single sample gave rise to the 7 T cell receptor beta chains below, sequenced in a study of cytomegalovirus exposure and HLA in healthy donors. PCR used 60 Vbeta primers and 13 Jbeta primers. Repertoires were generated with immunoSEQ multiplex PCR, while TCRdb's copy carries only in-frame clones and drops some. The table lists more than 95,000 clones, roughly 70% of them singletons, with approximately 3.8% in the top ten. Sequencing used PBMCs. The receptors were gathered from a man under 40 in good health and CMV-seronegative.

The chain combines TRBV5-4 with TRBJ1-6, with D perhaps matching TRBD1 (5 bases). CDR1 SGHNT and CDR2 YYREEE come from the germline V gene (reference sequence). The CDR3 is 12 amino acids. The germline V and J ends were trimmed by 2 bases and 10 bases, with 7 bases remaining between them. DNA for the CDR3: TGTGCCAGCAGCTTTGGGGGGTCACCCCTCCACTTT. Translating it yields CASSFGGSPLHF.

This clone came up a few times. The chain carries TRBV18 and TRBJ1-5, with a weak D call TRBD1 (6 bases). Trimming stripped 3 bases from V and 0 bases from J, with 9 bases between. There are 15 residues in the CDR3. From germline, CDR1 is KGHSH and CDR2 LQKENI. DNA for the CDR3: TGTGCCAGCTCACCGGTACAGGGTAGCAATCAGCCCCAGCATTTT. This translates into CASSPVQGSNQPQHF.

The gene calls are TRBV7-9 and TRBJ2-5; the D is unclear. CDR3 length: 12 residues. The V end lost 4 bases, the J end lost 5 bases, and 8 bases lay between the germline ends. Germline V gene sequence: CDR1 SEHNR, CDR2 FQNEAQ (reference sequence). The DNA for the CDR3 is TGTGCCAGCAGCTCCTCCGGGGAGACCCAGTACTTC. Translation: CASSSSGETQYF.

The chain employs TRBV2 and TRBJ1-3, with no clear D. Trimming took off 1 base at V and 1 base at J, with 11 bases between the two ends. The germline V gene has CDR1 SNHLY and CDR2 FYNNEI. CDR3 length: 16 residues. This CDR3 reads CASSEDPGASGNTIYF. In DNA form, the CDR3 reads TGTGCCAGCAGTGAAGATCCGGGAGCGTCTGGAAACACCATATATTTT.

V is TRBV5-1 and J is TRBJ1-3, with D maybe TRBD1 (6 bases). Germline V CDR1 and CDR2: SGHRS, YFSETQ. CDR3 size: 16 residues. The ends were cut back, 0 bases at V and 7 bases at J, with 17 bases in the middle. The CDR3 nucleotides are TGCGCCAGCAGCTTGGACAGGGTATATGCGGGTAACACCATATATTTT. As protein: CASSLDRVYAGNTIYF. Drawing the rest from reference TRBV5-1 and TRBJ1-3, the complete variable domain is KAGVTQTPRYLIKTRGQQVTLSCSPISGHRSVSWYQQTPGQGLQFLFEYFSETQRNKGNFPGRFSGRQFSNSRSEMNVSTLELGDSALYLCASSLDRVYAGNTIYFGEGSWLTVV.

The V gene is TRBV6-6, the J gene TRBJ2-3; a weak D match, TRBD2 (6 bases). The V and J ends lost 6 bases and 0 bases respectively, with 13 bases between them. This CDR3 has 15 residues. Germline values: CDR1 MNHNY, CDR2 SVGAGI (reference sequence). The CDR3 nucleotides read TGTGCCAGCAGATCGATGGGGACTAGCACAGATACGCAGTATTTT. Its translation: CASRSMGTSTDTQYF.

CDR3 DNA: TGTGCCAGCAGTGAGCGGTATGGTCAGCCCCAGCATTTT. Encoded protein: CASSERYGQPQHF. The rearrangement links TRBV2 to TRBJ1-5; D remains ambiguous. V was trimmed by 3 bases and J by 6 bases, leaving 9 bases between them. Germline V lookup: CDR1 SNHLY, CDR2 FYNNEI. CDR3 length: 13 amino acids.